Listed here are 15 T cell receptor beta chains from one sample, sequenced in a study of T-cell reconstitution after alpha-beta-depleted transplantation in children. Researchers prepared the TCRbeta library using unique molecular identifiers, the study reports. A single record per CDR3 protein comes from TCRdb applying MiXCR to the PCR reads. The sample contains about 640,000 distinct CDR3 sequences, roughly 17% of which appear only once. The specimen comprised PBMCs from the stem cell graft donor, sampled from the stem cell graft. The receptors here all came from a human donor who donated a stem cell graft to a child with acute myeloid leukemia.

This clonotype was counted a few times. This chain joins TRBV18 and TRBJ2-7; no reliable D call. Germline V gene data show CDR1 as KGHSH and CDR2 as LQKENI. V lost 0 bases and J lost 2, with 8 bases in between. The CDR3 consists of 14 residues. The CDR3 loop reads CASSPPSGTYEQYF. For the CDR3, the DNA is TGTGCCAGCTCACCACCGTCAGGAACCTACGAGCAGTACTTC.

This clonotype came up many times. The chain uses TRBV20-1 and TRBJ1-4; TRBD1 is a possible D gene (5 bases). Trimming removed 3 bases from V and 7 bases from J, with 30 bases in between. Per the germline V gene, CDR1 is DFQATT and CDR2 is SNEGSKA (reference sequence). This CDR3 has 19 amino acids. The CDR3 is CSARGTWGRASRPLEKLFF. In nucleotides, the CDR3 is TGCAGTGCTAGGGGGACTTGGGGCCGGGCCTCGAGGCCCCTTGAAAAACTGTTTTTT.

DNA for the CDR3: TGTGCCAGCAGCTCTCCGCGCAGGGGACGCCAGCTAGCATATACGTATTTT. Encoded protein: CASSSPRRGRQLAYTYF. V usage is TRBV7-2 and J usage is TRBJ2-3; possibly TRBD1 for D (6 bases). V lost 4 bases to trimming and J lost 14 bases, with 31 bases between them. The CDR3 extends over 17 amino acids. Germline values: CDR1 SGHTA, CDR2 FQGNSA. Together with reference TRBV7-2 and TRBJ2-3, the CDR3 gives the full variable domain: GAGVSQSPSNKVTEKGKDVELRCDPISGHTALYWYRQSLGQGLEFLIYFQGNSAPDKSGLPSDRFSAERTGGSVSTLTIQRTQQEDSAVYLCASSSPRRGRQLAYTYFGPGTRLTVL.

This clonotype has at least ten counts. The chain couples TRBV20-1 to TRBJ2-7; D possibly corresponds to TRBD1 (7 bases). CDR1 and CDR2 (germline): DFQATT, SNEGSKA (reference sequence). The CDR3 is 14 residues long. The V gene lost 3 bases and the J gene lost 1 base, with 13 bases spanning the gap. This chain's CDR3 is CSAREGAFSYEQYF. The CDR3 DNA is TGCAGTGCTAGGGAGGGGGCCTTTTCCTACGAGCAGTACTTC.

There are many counts of this clonotype. Written as DNA, the CDR3 is TGCAGTGCTAGCGGAGCCGCCTACAATGAGCAGTTCTTC. Encoded protein: CSASGAAYNEQFF. The chain uses TRBV20-1 and TRBJ2-1, with D unresolved. Looked up from germline, CDR1 is DFQATT and CDR2 is SNEGSKA (reference sequence). V gave up 3 bases and J gave up 2 bases, with 8 bases separating them. CDR3 length equals 13 residues.

This clonotype was counted at least ten times. This chain joins TRBV29-1 and TRBJ2-7, with 7 bases identical to TRBD2. The junction had 0 bases not matched to a gene; V was cut back by 1 base and J by 0 bases. CDR3 length: 13 amino acids. Germline-derived CDR1 and CDR2 are SQVTM and ANQGSEA. The CDR3 DNA reads TGCAGCGTTGAAGGCGGGGGCTCCTACGAGCAGTACTTC. Its translation: CSVEGGGSYEQYF.

This clonotype was observed a single time. Given a much more abundant clone one base away, this may be a read error. V gene TRBV29-1 combines with J gene TRBJ2-7; D is undetermined. Germline V gene lookup returns CDR1 SQVTM and CDR2 ANQGSEA. V gave up 4 bases and J gave up 4 bases, with 5 bases separating them. This CDR3 has 10 residues. CDR3 DNA: TGCAGCGTTGTACAGTACGAGCAGTACTTC. This sequence encodes CSVVQYEQYF.

The rearrangement joins TRBV5-1 to TRBJ2-5; 12 bases are a match to TRBD1. Germline CDR1 and CDR2: SGHRS and YFSETQ. Unmatched junction bases numbered 12, after V lost 4 bases and J lost 5 bases. The CDR3 consists of 17 residues. CDR3 nucleotides: TGCGCCAGCAGCCCGGGGGACAGGGGGCTTAAGGGGGAGACCCAGTACTTC. Amino acids: CASSPGDRGLKGETQYF.

In its sample, this clonotype was seen many times. The chain couples TRBV24-1 to TRBJ1-1, with D maybe TRBD1 (5 bases). Germline V gene lookup returns CDR1 KGHDR and CDR2 SFDVKD. Trimming stripped 0 bases from V and 5 bases from J, with 6 bases between. There are 13 residues in the CDR3. CDR3 nucleotides: TGTGCCACCAGTGATTTGGACAGTACTGAAGCTTTCTTT. Translation gives CATSDLDSTEAFF.

This chain uses TRBV5-1 with TRBJ1-5, with no clear D. Deletions cut 3 bases from V and 6 bases from J, with 13 bases between. Germline assignment: CDR1 SGHRS and CDR2 YFSETQ. The CDR3 consists of 14 residues. The CDR3 loop is CASSSGSPGQPQHF. CDR3 nucleotide sequence: TGCGCCAGCAGCTCTGGTTCTCCGGGTCAGCCCCAGCATTTT.

This clonotype was recorded many times. This chain uses TRBV29-1 with TRBJ1-1; tentative D call: TRBD1 (5 bases). This CDR3 is 13 amino acids long. Germline V CDR1 and CDR2: SQVTM, ANQGSEA. Deletions cut 3 bases from V and 6 bases from J, with 14 bases between. The CDR3 DNA reads TGCAGCGTTGATTTACGGGGGATTCCTGAAGCTTTCTTT. Residues: CSVDLRGIPEAFF. The full variable domain, its missing parts supplied by reference TRBV29-1 and TRBJ1-1, is SAVISQKPSRDICQRGTSLTIQCQVDSQVTMMFWYRQQPGQSLTLIATANQGSEATYESGFVIDKFPISRPNLTFSTLTVSNMSPEDSSIYLCSVDLRGIPEAFFGQGTRLTVV.

In this sample, this clonotype turned up a few times. V is TRBV30 and J is TRBJ1-1, with TRBD1 as a possible D gene (5 bases). This CDR3 is built from 13 residues. CDR1 is GTSNPN, CDR2 SVGIG, per germline (reference sequence). The V gene lost 2 bases and the J gene lost 0 bases, with 7 bases spanning the gap. The CDR3 is CAWSMTVNTEAFF. DNA of the CDR3: TGTGCCTGGAGTATGACAGTGAACACTGAAGCTTTCTTT.

The chain uses TRBV6-4 and TRBJ2-1; D gene uncertain. V lost 2 bases to trimming and J lost 5 bases, with 10 bases between them. Germline CDR1 reads MRHNA; CDR2 reads SNTAGT. This CDR3 has 14 residues. The CDR3 here is CASSDPLTNNEQFF. The CDR3 DNA follows: TGTGCCAGCAGTGACCCTCTTACCAACAATGAGCAGTTCTTC.

This clonotype was picked up many times. The genes are TRBV20-1 and TRBJ2-7; 12 bases fit TRBD1. CDR1 and CDR2 (germline): DFQATT, SNEGSKA (reference sequence). The J segment lost 6 bases and the V segment lost 5 bases, leaving 5 bases of the junction unmatched. This CDR3 comprises 13 residues. CDR3: CSAPGQGAVEQYF. The CDR3 DNA sequence: TGCAGTGCTCCGGGACAGGGGGCGGTCGAGCAGTACTTC.

This chain joins TRBV7-9 and TRBJ1-1; D gene unclear. The CDR3 runs 11 residues. Germline V lookup: CDR1 SEHNR, CDR2 FQNEAQ (reference sequence). Deletions cut 11 bases from V and 1 base from J, with 8 bases between. Written as DNA, the CDR3 is TGTGCCGAAGCGGAGAACACTGAAGCTTTCTTT. Translated, it gives CAEAENTEAFF.